Sequencing of this T cell receptor beta chain was carried out in a study of a mutant IDH1 vaccine in newly diagnosed glioma. At the level of the study: Treated patients comprised around 60% males and around 40% females, mean age roughly 44 years.

Time point noted: baseline, week 1 (first vaccination visit). Specified treatment: pre-vaccination baseline after standard-of-care therapy. Study-wide points: The occurrence of vaccine-induced immune responses was seen in around 92% of patients. Apparently unrelated to pseudoprogression were changes in the top peripheral T cell clonotypes.

CDR1 is SSHAT, CDR2 FNYEAQ, per germline (reference sequence). The CDR3 runs 14 residues. Of note for this clone: Antigen specificity is unknown. Sequence at one end of the junction differs from germline and may be a read error.

Here immunoSEQ multiplex PCR was the method, and the copy in TCRdb shows in-frame clones only, minus some. The repertoire holds around 60,000 clones, with 91% as singletons. The chain has TRBV7-7 and TRBJ2-2; D possibly corresponds to TRBD1 (5 bases). The TCR comes from a middle-aged man with glioma. Sequenced material: PBMCs, taken from a glioma patient treated with radiotherapy, temozolomide or both. This CDR3 reads CASSLGQNTGELFF. The CDR3 DNA reads as TGTGCTAGCAGCTTAGGACAAAACACCGGGGAGCTGTTTTTT.